This T cell receptor beta chain was observed in a study of blood T cell repertoires in COVID-19. Study summary: The study drew acute and convalescent COVID-19 samples from the United States, Italy and Spain.

Cohorts were determined from participant-reported clinical history. Method: immunoSEQ multiplex PCR; TCRdb's copy keeps in-frame clones and lacks some. Found here are 390,000 or so clones, more than 80% of them singletons; the top ten hold approximately 1%. With V trimmed by 5 bases and J by 0 bases, 6 bases remained unmatched. Looked up from germline, CDR1 is LNHDA and CDR2 is SQIVND (reference sequence). The CDR3 runs to 17 residues. The sequenced material came from PBMCs or T cells enriched from blood (not recorded which). This chain connects TRBV19 to TRBJ1-4; 10 bases fit TRBD1. The receptor was derived from a man aged 18-30 years who had recovered from COVID-19. The CDR3 nucleotides read TGTGCCAGTAGTCCTCGGGACAGGGGAGCAACTAATGAAAAACTGTTTTTT. Translating gives CASSPRDRGATNEKLFF.